Shown below are 30 T cell receptor beta chains from a single sample sequenced in a study of graft-versus-host responses after intestinal transplantation. Lymphocytes (intraepithelial and lamina propria) were released by processing the graft tissue. The repertoire was sequenced with immunoSEQ multiplex PCR; TCRdb's copy has only in-frame clones and lacks some. The sample consists of more than 12,000 clones, about 55% of them appearing once. The material sequenced was ileum tissue, taken 524 days after transplant. The receptors derive from a human patient who received an intestinal transplant, so some T cells may come from the graft donor.

The rearrangement uses TRBV2 and TRBJ2-5; perhaps TRBD2 as D (6 bases). The germline V gene encodes CDR1 SNHLY and CDR2 FYNNEI. With 6 bases removed from V and 2 bases from J, the gap between germline ends came to 10 bases. This CDR3 region has 13 residues. In nucleotides, the CDR3 is TGTGCCAGCAGCCCGGAGGGACAAGAGACCCAGTACTTC. Protein sequence: CASSPEGQETQYF.

The chain carries TRBV4-1 and TRBJ2-3; 7 positions match TRBD1. The CDR3 is 16 residues long. The V gene end was trimmed by 6 bases and the J gene end by 0 bases; junction bases not matched to a gene: 9. Germline CDR1 reads MGHRA; CDR2 reads YSYEKL. CDR3 nucleotides: TGCGCCAGCAGGAAAACAGACAGGGTGAGCACAGATACGCAGTATTTT. Its translation is CASRKTDRVSTDTQYF.

DNA for the CDR3: TGTGCCAGCAGCTTAATCAAGGGGCCCACCGGGGAGCTGTTTTTT. Its translation: CASSLIKGPTGELFF. This chain links TRBV7-9 with TRBJ2-2; perhaps TRBD1 as D (5 bases). This CDR3 is 15 amino acids long. The germline CDR1 and CDR2 sequences are SEHNR and FQNEAQ (reference sequence). V gave up 2 bases and J gave up 4 bases, with 11 bases separating them.

This clone was detected once. This chain connects TRBV4-3 to TRBJ2-7; D remains unclear. The CDR3 length is 13 residues. CDR1 and CDR2 from the germline V gene are LGHNA and YSLEER. V shed 1 base and J shed 1 base, with 5 bases lying between them. CDR3 residues: CASSQGLSYEQYF. The CDR3 DNA reads TGCGCCAGCAGCCAAGGGCTGTCCTACGAGCAGTACTTC.

In this sample, this clone is medium-sized. The V call is TRBV6-6, the J call TRBJ2-7; D unclear. CDR1 is MNHNY and CDR2 is SVGAGI in the germline V gene (reference sequence). The CDR3 totals 11 residues. V lost 10 bases to trimming and J lost 4 bases, with 11 bases between them. CDR3 nucleotides: TGTGCCACCCTCTCCGGTTACGAGCAGTACTTC. Amino acid sequence: CATLSGYEQYF.

This chain links TRBV11-3 with TRBJ2-7; 7 bases are a match to TRBD2. The CDR3 has 15 residues. Germline V gene lookup returns CDR1 SGHNT and CDR2 YENEEA. V lost 5 bases, J lost 2 bases, and 9 bases stayed unmatched. CDR3 residues: CASSPRVAGAYEQYF. DNA for the CDR3: TGTGCCAGCAGCCCCAGGGTAGCGGGCGCCTACGAGCAGTACTTC.

This chain connects TRBV30 to TRBJ2-7, with a weak D call TRBD1 (6 bases). Germline V lookup: CDR1 GTSNPN, CDR2 SVGIG (reference sequence). Trimming stripped 3 bases from V and 1 base from J, with 10 bases between. The CDR3 extends over 13 amino acids. CDR3 in DNA: TGTGCCTGGAGGGCGGACAGTTCCTACGAGCAGTACTTC. Amino acid sequence: CAWRADSSYEQYF.

The V and J genes are TRBV5-1 and TRBJ2-7, with 12 bases that match TRBD2. The CDR3 is made up of 14 amino acids. Germline assignment: CDR1 SGHRS and CDR2 YFSETQ. The V gene end was trimmed by 4 bases and the J gene end by 6 bases; junction bases not matched to a gene: 5. CDR3: CASSDGLAGSEQYF. CDR3 bases: TGCGCCAGCAGCGATGGACTAGCGGGGAGCGAGCAGTACTTC.

This rearrangement joins TRBV19 to TRBJ2-7; TRBD2 might be the D (5 bases). The V gene lost 2 bases and the J gene lost 0 bases, with 11 bases spanning the gap. This CDR3 comprises 15 residues. Germline assignment: CDR1 LNHDA and CDR2 SQIVND (reference sequence). The CDR3 region is CASSISGKSSYEQYF. DNA of the CDR3: TGTGCCAGTAGTATAAGCGGTAAAAGCTCCTACGAGCAGTACTTC.

This clone has more than one count but fewer than ten. This chain uses TRBV15 with TRBJ1-1, with D possibly matching TRBD1 (6 bases). The CDR3 is 17 residues long. V gave up 2 bases and J gave up 3 bases, with 19 bases separating them. Germline V gene data show CDR1 as LNHNV and CDR2 as YYDKDF (reference sequence). The CDR3 here is CATSRSPGHQEDTEAFF. DNA of the CDR3: TGTGCCACCAGCAGATCCCCGGGACATCAAGAAGACACTGAAGCTTTCTTT.

The J gene is TRBJ2-7, the V gene TRBV2; 8 bases agree with TRBD1. Germline CDR1 and CDR2: SNHLY and FYNNEI. The CDR3 totals 14 residues. The V gene end was trimmed by 7 bases and the J gene end by 3 bases; junction bases not matched to a gene: 8. CDR3 nucleotides: TGTGCCAGCATCCCCGGGACAGGAGACTACGAGCAGTACTTC. As protein: CASIPGTGDYEQYF.

A few counts support this clone. V and J are TRBV7-6 and TRBJ1-3; D gene ambiguous. Trimming stripped 2 bases from V and 0 bases from J, with 11 bases between. The CDR3 length is 16 residues. In germline, CDR1 is SGHVS, CDR2 FNYEAQ. CDR3 sequence reads: CASSLSPESSGNTIYF. The CDR3 DNA is TGTGCCAGCAGCTTATCGCCTGAGTCCTCTGGAAACACCATATATTTT.

The chain has TRBV7-9 and TRBJ1-2, with D tentatively TRBD1 (6 bases). Per the germline V gene, CDR1 is SEHNR and CDR2 is FQNEAQ (reference sequence). The CDR3 spans 13 residues. V dropped 3 bases and J dropped 5 bases, with 10 bases sitting between them. CDR3: CASSFDRIYGYTF. CDR3 sequence (DNA): TGTGCCAGCAGCTTCGACAGGATTTATGGCTACACCTTC.

This chain links TRBV5-6 with TRBJ1-6; a weak D match, TRBD1 (5 bases). Trimming pared 0 bases from V and 7 bases from J, leaving 11 bases between. The V gene's germline CDR1 is SGHDT and CDR2 YYEEEE. This CDR3 spans 15 amino acids. For the CDR3, the DNA is TGTGCCAGCAGCTTGGGCGGGGCGTTCAATTCACCCCTCCACTTT. Translation gives CASSLGGAFNSPLHF.

A word on this clone: The junction departs from germline at one end; a sequencing error may be responsible. V gene TRBV30 combines with J gene TRBJ1-1; 8 bases line up with TRBD1. CDR1 is GTSNPN and CDR2 is SVGIG in the germline V gene (reference sequence). This CDR3 spans 12 amino acids. The CDR3 DNA reads TGTGCCTGGGGGCTAGGACAGGGCCCGTTCCTTTTT. Translated: CAWGLGQGPFLF.

The chain combines TRBV5-1 with TRBJ1-2; possibly TRBD1 for D (6 bases). Germline V gene sequence: CDR1 SGHRS, CDR2 YFSETQ. The V end was cut by 8 bases, the J end by 5 bases, with 16 bases between. CDR3 length equals 13 residues. The CDR3 sequence: CASNPGTTYGYTF. CDR3 DNA: TGCGCCAGTAACCCAGGGACAACGTATGGCTACACCTTC.

The chain joins TRBV5-1 to TRBJ1-1; 7 nucleotides match TRBD1. This CDR3 region has 14 residues. V lost 7 bases to trimming and J lost 7 bases; unmatched junction nucleotides: 13. The V gene's germline CDR1 is SGHRS and CDR2 YFSETQ. The CDR3 region has the DNA TGCGCCAGCGGGGTTTTGACAGGGCGAAATGAAGCTTTCTTT. Its translation: CASGVLTGRNEAFF. The full variable domain, with the rest looked up from reference TRBV5-1 and TRBJ1-1, is KAGVTQTPRYLIKTRGQQVTLSCSPISGHRSVSWYQQTPGQGLQFLFEYFSETQRNKGNFPGRFSGRQFSNSRSEMNVSTLELGDSALYLCASGVLTGRNEAFFGQGTRLTVV.

This clone was detected a few times. The chain employs TRBV5-4 and TRBJ2-5, with 13 bases identical to TRBD2. The V gene end was trimmed by 3 bases and the J gene end by 3 bases; junction bases not matched to a gene: 2. The CDR3 loop spans 15 amino acids. Germline assignment: CDR1 SGHNT and CDR2 YYREEE (reference sequence). The CDR3 protein is CASSWTSGGEETQYF. Written as DNA, the CDR3 is TGTGCCAGCAGCTGGACTAGCGGGGGAGAAGAGACCCAGTACTTC.

CDR3 in DNA: TGTGCCACATCGTCAGGGCCTAACTATGGCTACACCTTC. It specifies CATSSGPNYGYTF. V gene TRBV19 combines with J gene TRBJ1-2; D perhaps matches TRBD1 (5 bases). This CDR3 region has 13 residues. In germline, CDR1 is LNHDA, CDR2 SQIVND (reference sequence). Trimming left V 10 bases short and J 0 bases short, with 12 bases between. Together with reference TRBV19 and TRBJ1-2, the CDR3 gives the full variable domain: DGGITQSPKYLFRKEGQNVTLSCEQNLNHDAMYWYRQDPGQGLRLIYYSQIVNDFQKGDIAEGYSVSREKKESFPLTVTSAQKNPTAFYLCATSSGPNYGYTFGSGTRLTVV.

The chain has TRBV19 and TRBJ2-5; 7 bases are a match to TRBD2. Germline-derived CDR1 and CDR2 are LNHDA and SQIVND (reference sequence). The J segment lost 0 bases and the V segment lost 7 bases, leaving 2 bases of the junction unmatched. The CDR3 runs to 13 residues. The CDR3 protein is CASKGTNQETQYF. CDR3 DNA: TGTGCCAGTAAGGGGACTAACCAAGAGACCCAGTACTTC.

This clone was recorded once. The chain links TRBV5-1 to TRBJ1-2; 8 positions match TRBD1. The V segment lost 3 bases and the J segment 0 bases; nucleotides outside the gene matches: 1. The CDR3 is 14 residues long. Germline-derived CDR1 and CDR2 are SGHRS and YFSETQ. The CDR3, as DNA: TGCGCCAGCAGCTCAGGGGGCGCTAACTATGGCTACACCTTC. Protein: CASSSGGANYGYTF.

The CDR3 DNA reads TGTGCCAGCACCCCCCCCCGGGGAAGTTTCGATGAGCAGTTCTTC. Its protein product is CASTPPRGSFDEQFF. The chain employs TRBV25-1 and TRBJ2-1, with a tentative D call TRBD2 (5 bases). This CDR3 region has 15 residues. Trimming cost V 7 bases and J 8 bases, with 21 bases left between them. Germline V gene data show CDR1 as MGHDK and CDR2 as SYGVNS.

The J gene is TRBJ1-1, the V gene TRBV5-1; 11 bases are shared with TRBD1. Germline values: CDR1 SGHRS, CDR2 YFSETQ. After removal of 3 bases from V and 4 bases from J, the junction contained 8 bases not matched to a gene. This CDR3 spans 16 amino acids. Here the CDR3 reads CASSSWDRGTGTEAFF. CDR3 coding DNA: TGCGCCAGCAGCTCGTGGGACAGGGGGACGGGCACTGAAGCTTTCTTT.

This chain connects TRBV4-3 to TRBJ2-3; 8 nucleotides align to TRBD1. Per germline, CDR1 LGHNA and CDR2 YSLEER. The CDR3 runs to 15 residues. V trimming: 1 base; J trimming: 3 bases; junction bases outside the gene matches: 3. The CDR3 sequence is CASSQVRGRTDTQYF. The CDR3 region has the DNA TGCGCCAGCAGCCAAGTCAGGGGGCGAACAGATACGCAGTATTTT.

This chain uses TRBV6-6 with TRBJ1-2; 11 nucleotides line up with TRBD1. In germline, CDR1 is MNHNY, CDR2 SVGAGI (reference sequence). The CDR3 totals 16 residues. V shed 4 bases, J shed 7 bases, and the junction held 11 bases outside the gene matches. In DNA, the CDR3 is TGTGCCAGCAGTTCCGGGACAGGGGGTGGGATCAGTGGCTACACCTTC. Amino acids: CASSSGTGGGISGYTF.

This clone was seen a handful of times. This rearrangement joins TRBV9 to TRBJ1-5; possibly TRBD1 for D (6 bases). CDR3 length: 14 amino acids. Germline assignment: CDR1 SGDLS and CDR2 YYNGEE. Trimming removed 0 bases from V and 5 bases from J, with 9 bases in between. The CDR3 loop is CASSVGAGDQPQHF. The CDR3 nucleotides are TGTGCCAGCAGCGTAGGGGCAGGGGATCAGCCCCAGCATTTT.

This clone has just a few counts. The chain uses TRBV4-1 and TRBJ1-4; weak D call: TRBD1 (5 bases). Trimming shortened V by 4 bases and J by 6 bases, and 15 bases separated the two germline ends. The CDR3 length is 15 residues. Looked up from germline, CDR1 is MGHRA and CDR2 is YSYEKL. The CDR3 DNA sequence: TGCGCCAGCAGCCCTGCGACCGTAGGGGATGAAAAACTGTTTTTT. Translated: CASSPATVGDEKLFF.

V is TRBV6-6 and J is TRBJ1-1, with no clear D. Trimming stripped 8 bases from V and 5 bases from J, with 9 bases between. This CDR3 contains 11 residues. Germline CDR1 MNHNY, CDR2 SVGAGI (reference sequence). CDR3 region: CASWVETEAFF. CDR3 coding DNA: TGTGCCAGCTGGGTGGAGACTGAAGCTTTCTTT.

This clone was seen more than once but under ten times. The chain has TRBV11-3 and TRBJ2-7, with 8 bases fitting TRBD1. The length of the CDR3 is 14 residues. Germline values: CDR1 SGHNT, CDR2 YENEEA. V trimming: 4 bases; J trimming: 3 bases; junction bases outside the gene matches: 5. For the CDR3, the DNA is TGTGCCAGCAGCTCCGGGACAGGAGTCTACGAGCAGTACTTC. Translating gives CASSSGTGVYEQYF.

This clone came up a few times. The chain joins TRBV6-1 to TRBJ1-3, with 9 positions matching TRBD1. Trimming at V came to 8 bases and at J to 4 bases, leaving 6 bases not matched to a gene. The CDR3 extends over 14 amino acids. Germline V gives CDR1 MNHNS, CDR2 SASEGT. The CDR3 DNA follows: TGTGCCAGCCGCGGGACAGGGTGGGGAAACACCATATATTTT. Amino acids: CASRGTGWGNTIYF.